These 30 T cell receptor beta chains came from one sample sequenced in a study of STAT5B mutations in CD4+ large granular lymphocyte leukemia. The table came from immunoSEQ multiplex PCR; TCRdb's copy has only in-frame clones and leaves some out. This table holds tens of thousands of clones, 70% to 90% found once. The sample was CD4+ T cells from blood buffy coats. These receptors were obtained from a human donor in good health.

CDR3 loop: CASSTGTSRETQYF. Here the CDR3 DNA reads TGTGCCAGCAGCACCGGGACTAGTAGAGAGACCCAGTACTTC. This chain links TRBV7-2 with TRBJ2-5, with 8 bases aligning to TRBD2. Trimming at V came to 5 bases and at J to 4 bases, leaving 6 bases not matched to a gene. CDR3 size: 14 residues. CDR1 and CDR2 (germline): SGHTA, FQGNSA. The complete variable domain, with remaining parts taken from reference TRBV7-2 and TRBJ2-5, reads GAGVSQSPSNKVTEKGKDVELRCDPISGHTALYWYRQSLGQGLEFLIYFQGNSAPDKSGLPSDRFSAERTGGSVSTLTIQRTQQEDSAVYLCASSTGTSRETQYFGPGTRLLVL.

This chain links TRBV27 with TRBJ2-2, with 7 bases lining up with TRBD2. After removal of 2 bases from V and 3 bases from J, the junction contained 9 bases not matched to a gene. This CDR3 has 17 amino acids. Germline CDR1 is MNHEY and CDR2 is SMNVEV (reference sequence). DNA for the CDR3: TGTGCCAGCAGTTTAGCACGCGGGAGAAGCGACACCGGGGAGCTGTTTTTT. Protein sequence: CASSLARGRSDTGELFF.

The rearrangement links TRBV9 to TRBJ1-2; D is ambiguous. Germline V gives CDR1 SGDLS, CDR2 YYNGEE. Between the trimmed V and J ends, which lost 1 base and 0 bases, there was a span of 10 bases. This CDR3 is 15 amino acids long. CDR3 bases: TGTGCCAGCAGCGTAAGCAACACAGCTAACTATGGCTACACCTTC. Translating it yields CASSVSNTANYGYTF. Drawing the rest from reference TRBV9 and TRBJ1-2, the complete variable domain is DSGVTQTPKHLITATGQRVTLRCSPRSGDLSVYWYQQSLDQGLQFLIQYYNGEERAKGNILERFSAQQFPDLHSELNLSSLELGDSALYFCASSVSNTANYGYTFGSGTRLTVV.

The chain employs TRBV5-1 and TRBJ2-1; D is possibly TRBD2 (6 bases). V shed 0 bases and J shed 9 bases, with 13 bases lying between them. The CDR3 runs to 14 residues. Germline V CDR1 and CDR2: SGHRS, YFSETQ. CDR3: CASSLVPGVGEQFF. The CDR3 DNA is TGCGCCAGCAGCTTGGTCCCGGGAGTGGGTGAGCAGTTCTTC. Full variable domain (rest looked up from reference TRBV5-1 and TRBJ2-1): KAGVTQTPRYLIKTRGQQVTLSCSPISGHRSVSWYQQTPGQGLQFLFEYFSETQRNKGNFPGRFSGRQFSNSRSEMNVSTLELGDSALYLCASSLVPGVGEQFFGPGTRLTVL.

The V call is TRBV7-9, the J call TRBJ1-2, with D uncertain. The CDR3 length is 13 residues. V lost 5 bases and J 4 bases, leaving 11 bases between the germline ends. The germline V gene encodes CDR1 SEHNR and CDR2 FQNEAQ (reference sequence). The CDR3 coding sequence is TGTGCCAGCAGCCCGAACGAGTTCTATGGCTACACCTTC. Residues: CASSPNEFYGYTF.

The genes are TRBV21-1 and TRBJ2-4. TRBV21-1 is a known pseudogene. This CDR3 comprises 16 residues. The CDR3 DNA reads TGTGCCAGCAGCAAAACCCCTAGGTTAGGTTGGGGCATTCAGTACTTC. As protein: CASSKTPRLGWGIQYF.

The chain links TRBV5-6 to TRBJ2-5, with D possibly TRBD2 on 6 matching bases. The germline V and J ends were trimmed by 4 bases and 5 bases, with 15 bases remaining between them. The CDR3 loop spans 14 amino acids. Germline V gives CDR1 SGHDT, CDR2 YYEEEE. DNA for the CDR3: TGTGCCAGCAGCCCCGGAGGGAGGAGGGAGACCCAGTACTTC. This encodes CASSPGGRRETQYF.

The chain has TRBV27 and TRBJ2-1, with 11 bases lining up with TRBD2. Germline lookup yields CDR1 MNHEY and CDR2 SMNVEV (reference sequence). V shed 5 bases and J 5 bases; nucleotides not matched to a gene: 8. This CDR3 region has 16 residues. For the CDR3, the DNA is TGTGCCAGCAGTCCGATCGGGACTAGCGGCAACAATGAGCAGTTCTTC. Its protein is CASSPIGTSGNNEQFF.

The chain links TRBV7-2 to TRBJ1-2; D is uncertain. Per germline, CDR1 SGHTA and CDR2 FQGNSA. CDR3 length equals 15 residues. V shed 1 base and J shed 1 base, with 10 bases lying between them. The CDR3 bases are TGTGCCAGCAGCTTAGGGGTGCGGGGTAACTATGGCTACACCTTC. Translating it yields CASSLGVRGNYGYTF.

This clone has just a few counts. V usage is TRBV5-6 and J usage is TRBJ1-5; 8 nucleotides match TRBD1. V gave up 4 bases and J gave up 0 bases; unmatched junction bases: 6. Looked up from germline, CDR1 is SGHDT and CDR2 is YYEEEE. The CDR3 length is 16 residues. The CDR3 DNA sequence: TGTGCCAGCAGCGCGAGGACAGGGAATAGCAATCAGCCCCAGCATTTT. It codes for CASSARTGNSNQPQHF. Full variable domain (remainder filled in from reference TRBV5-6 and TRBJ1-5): DAGVTQSPTHLIKTRGQQVTLRCSPKSGHDTVSWYQQALGQGPQFIFQYYEEEERQRGNFPDRFSGHQFPNYSSELNVNALLLGDSALYLCASSARTGNSNQPQHFGDGTRLSIL.

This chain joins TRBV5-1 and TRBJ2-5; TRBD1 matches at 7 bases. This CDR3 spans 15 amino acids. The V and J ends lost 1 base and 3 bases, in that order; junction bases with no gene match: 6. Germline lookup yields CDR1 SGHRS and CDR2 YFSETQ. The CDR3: CASSLSDRTKETQYF. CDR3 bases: TGCGCCAGCAGCTTGTCGGACAGGACCAAAGAGACCCAGTACTTC.

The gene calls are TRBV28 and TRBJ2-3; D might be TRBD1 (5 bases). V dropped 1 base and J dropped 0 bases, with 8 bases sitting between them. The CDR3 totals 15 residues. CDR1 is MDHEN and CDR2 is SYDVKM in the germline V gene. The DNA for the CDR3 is TGTGCCAGCAGTTTATTATCAGGGAGCACAGATACGCAGTATTTT. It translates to CASSLLSGSTDTQYF.

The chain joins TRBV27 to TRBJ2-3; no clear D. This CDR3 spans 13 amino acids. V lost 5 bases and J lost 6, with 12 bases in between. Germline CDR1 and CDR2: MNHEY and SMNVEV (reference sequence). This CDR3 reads CASSRHMRDTQYF. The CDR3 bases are TGTGCCAGCAGTAGACATATGAGGGATACGCAGTATTTT.

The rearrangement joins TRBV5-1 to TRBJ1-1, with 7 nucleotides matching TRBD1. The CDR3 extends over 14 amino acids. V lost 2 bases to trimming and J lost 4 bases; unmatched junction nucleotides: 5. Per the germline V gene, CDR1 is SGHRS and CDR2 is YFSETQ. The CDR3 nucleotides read TGCGCCAGCAGCTTACATGACAGGGTCACTGAAGCTTTCTTT. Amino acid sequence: CASSLHDRVTEAFF.

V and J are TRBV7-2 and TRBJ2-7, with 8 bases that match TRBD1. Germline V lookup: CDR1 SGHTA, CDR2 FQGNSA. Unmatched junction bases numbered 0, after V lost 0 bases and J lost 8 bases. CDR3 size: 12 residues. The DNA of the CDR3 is TGTGCCAGCAGCTTAGCCAGGGGGCAGCAGTACTTC. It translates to CASSLARGQQYF.

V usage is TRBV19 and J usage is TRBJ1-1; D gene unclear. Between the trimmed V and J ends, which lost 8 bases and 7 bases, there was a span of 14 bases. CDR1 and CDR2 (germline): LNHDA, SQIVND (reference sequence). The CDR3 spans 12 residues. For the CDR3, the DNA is TGTGCCAGTCGAACCCCGGACCTTGAAGCTTTCTTT. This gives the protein CASRTPDLEAFF.

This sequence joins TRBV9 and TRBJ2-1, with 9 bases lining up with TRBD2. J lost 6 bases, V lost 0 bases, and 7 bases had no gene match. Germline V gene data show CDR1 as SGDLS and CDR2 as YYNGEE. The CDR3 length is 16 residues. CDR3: CASSVGASGAPNEQFF. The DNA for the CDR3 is TGTGCCAGCAGCGTAGGGGCTAGCGGGGCGCCCAATGAGCAGTTCTTC.

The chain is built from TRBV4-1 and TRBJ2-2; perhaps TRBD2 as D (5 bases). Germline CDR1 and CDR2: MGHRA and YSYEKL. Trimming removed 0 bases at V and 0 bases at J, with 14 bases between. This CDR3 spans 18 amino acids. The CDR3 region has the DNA TGCGCCAGCAGCCAAGATAGGAGGCTTCCTGCGAACACCGGGGAGCTGTTTTTT. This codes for CASSQDRRLPANTGELFF.

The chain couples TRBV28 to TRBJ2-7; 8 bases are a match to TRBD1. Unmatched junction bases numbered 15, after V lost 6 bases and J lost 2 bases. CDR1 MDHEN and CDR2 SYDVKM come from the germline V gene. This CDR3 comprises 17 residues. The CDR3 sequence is CASRNVGQGLFTYEQYF. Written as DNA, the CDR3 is TGTGCCAGCAGAAATGTTGGACAGGGCCTTTTTACCTACGAGCAGTACTTC. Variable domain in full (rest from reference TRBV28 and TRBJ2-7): DVKVTQSSRYLVKRTGEKVFLECVQDMDHENMFWYRQDPGLGLRLIYFSYDVKMKEKGDIPEGYSVSREKKERFSLILESASTNQTSMYLCASRNVGQGLFTYEQYFGPGTRLTVT.

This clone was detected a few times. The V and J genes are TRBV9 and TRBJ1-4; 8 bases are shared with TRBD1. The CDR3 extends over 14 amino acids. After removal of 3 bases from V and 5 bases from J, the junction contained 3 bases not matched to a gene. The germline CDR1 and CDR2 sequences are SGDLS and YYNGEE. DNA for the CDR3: TGTGCCAGCAGCGCCCCAGGGGGCAATGAAAAACTGTTTTTT. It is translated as CASSAPGGNEKLFF.

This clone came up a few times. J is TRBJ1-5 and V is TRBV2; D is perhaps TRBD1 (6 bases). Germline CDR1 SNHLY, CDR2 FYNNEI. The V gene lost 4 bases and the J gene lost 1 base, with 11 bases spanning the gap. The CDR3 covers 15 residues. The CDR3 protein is CASSGVGGSNQPQHF. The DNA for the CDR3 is TGTGCCAGCAGTGGAGTTGGGGGCAGCAATCAGCCCCAGCATTTT.

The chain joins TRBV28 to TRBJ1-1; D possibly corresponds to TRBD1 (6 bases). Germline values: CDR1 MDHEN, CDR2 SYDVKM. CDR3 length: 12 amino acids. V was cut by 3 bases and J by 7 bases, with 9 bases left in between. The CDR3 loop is CASSLGGLEAFF. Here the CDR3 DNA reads TGTGCCAGCAGTTTGGGGGGGCTTGAAGCTTTCTTT. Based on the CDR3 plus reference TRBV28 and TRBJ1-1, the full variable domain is DVKVTQSSRYLVKRTGEKVFLECVQDMDHENMFWYRQDPGLGLRLIYFSYDVKMKEKGDIPEGYSVSREKKERFSLILESASTNQTSMYLCASSLGGLEAFFGQGTRLTVV.

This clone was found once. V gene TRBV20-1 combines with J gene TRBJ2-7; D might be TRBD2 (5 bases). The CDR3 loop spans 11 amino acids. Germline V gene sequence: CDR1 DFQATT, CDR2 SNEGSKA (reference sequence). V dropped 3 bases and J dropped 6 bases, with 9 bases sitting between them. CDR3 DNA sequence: TGCAGTGCTAGCAGAGCGGTCGAGCAGTACTTC. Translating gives CSASRAVEQYF.

This chain's CDR3 is CASGPWTGNTEAFF. CDR3 DNA: TGTGCCAGCGGCCCTTGGACGGGGAACACTGAAGCTTTCTTT. The V and J genes are TRBV5-4 and TRBJ1-1; D gene unclear. The CDR3 length is 14 residues. Trimming took off 7 bases at V and 1 base at J, with 14 bases between the two ends. Germline V gives CDR1 SGHNT, CDR2 YYREEE (reference sequence).

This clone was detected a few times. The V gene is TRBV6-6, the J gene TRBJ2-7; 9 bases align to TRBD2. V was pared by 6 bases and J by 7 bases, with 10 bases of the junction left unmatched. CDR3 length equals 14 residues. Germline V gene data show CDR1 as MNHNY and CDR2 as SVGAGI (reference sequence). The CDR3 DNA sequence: TGTGCCAGCAGGCTGGGCGGGAGGGCCGATGAGCAGTACTTC. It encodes CASRLGGRADEQYF.

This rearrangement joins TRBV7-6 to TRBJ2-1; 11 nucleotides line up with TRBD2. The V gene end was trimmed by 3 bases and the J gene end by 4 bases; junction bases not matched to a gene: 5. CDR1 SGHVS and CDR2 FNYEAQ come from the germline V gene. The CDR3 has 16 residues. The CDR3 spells CASSLELAGGYNEQFF. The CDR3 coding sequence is TGTGCCAGCAGCTTGGAGCTAGCGGGAGGATACAATGAGCAGTTCTTC.

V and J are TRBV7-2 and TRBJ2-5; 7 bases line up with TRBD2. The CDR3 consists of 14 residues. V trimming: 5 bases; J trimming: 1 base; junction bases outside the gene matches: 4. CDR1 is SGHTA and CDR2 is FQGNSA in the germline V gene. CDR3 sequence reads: CASSARLAQETQYF. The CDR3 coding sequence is TGTGCCAGCAGCGCCCGACTAGCCCAAGAGACCCAGTACTTC.

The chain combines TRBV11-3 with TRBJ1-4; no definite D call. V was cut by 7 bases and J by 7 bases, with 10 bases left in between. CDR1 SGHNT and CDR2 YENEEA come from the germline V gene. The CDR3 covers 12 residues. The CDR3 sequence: CASKAGSEKLFF. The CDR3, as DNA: TGTGCCAGCAAGGCAGGTAGTGAAAAACTGTTTTTT.

CDR3 sequence (DNA): TGTGCCAGCAGCGTCTGGGGACTAGCGCTCTATGCTAGCACAGATACGCAGTATTTT. Translating gives CASSVWGLALYASTDTQYF. This chain connects TRBV9 to TRBJ2-3; 10 positions agree with TRBD2. Germline CDR1 and CDR2: SGDLS and YYNGEE. Germline trimming cut 2 bases from V and 0 bases from J; bases unmatched to any gene: 12. CDR3 length: 19 residues. The full variable domain, with the rest looked up from reference TRBV9 and TRBJ2-3, is DSGVTQTPKHLITATGQRVTLRCSPRSGDLSVYWYQQSLDQGLQFLIQYYNGEERAKGNILERFSAQQFPDLHSELNLSSLELGDSALYFCASSVWGLALYASTDTQYFGPGTRLTVL.

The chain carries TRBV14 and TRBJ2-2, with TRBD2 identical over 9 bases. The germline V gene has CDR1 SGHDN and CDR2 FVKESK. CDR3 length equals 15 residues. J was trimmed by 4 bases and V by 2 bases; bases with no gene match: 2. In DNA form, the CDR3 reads TGTGCCAGCAGCCAACTAGCGGGACTCACCGGGGAGCTGTTTTTT. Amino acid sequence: CASSQLAGLTGELFF.